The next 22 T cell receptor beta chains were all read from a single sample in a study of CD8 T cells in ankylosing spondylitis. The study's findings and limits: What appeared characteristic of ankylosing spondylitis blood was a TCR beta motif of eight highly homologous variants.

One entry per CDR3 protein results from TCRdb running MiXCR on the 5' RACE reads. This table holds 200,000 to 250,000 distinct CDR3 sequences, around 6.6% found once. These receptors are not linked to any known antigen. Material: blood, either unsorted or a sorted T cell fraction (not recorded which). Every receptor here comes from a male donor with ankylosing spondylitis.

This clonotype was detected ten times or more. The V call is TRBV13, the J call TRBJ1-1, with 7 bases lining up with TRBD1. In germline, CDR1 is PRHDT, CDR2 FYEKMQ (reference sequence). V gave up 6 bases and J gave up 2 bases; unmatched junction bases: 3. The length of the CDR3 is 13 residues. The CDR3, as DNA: TGTGCCAGCAGGAGGGACAGCAACACTGAAGCTTTCTTT. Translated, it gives CASRRDSNTEAFF. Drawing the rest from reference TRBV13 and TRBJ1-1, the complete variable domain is AAGVIQSPRHLIKEKRETATLKCYPIPRHDTVYWYQQGPGQDPQFLISFYEKMQSDKGSIPDRFSAQQFSDYHSELNMSSLELGDSALYFCASRRDSNTEAFFGQGTRLTVV.

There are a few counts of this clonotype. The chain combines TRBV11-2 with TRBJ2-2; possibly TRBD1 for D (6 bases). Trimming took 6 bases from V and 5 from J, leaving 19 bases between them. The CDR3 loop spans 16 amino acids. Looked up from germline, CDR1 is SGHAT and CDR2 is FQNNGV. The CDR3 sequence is CASSIGVGTFTGELFF. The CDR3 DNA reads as TGTGCCAGCAGTATAGGGGTGGGGACATTTACCGGGGAGCTGTTTTTT.

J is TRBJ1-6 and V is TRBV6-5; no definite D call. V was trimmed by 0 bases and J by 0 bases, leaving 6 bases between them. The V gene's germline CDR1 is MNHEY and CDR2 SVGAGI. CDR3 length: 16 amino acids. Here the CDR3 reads CASSYSESSYNSPLHF. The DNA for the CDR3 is TGTGCCAGCAGTTACTCGGAGAGCTCCTATAATTCACCCCTCCACTTT.

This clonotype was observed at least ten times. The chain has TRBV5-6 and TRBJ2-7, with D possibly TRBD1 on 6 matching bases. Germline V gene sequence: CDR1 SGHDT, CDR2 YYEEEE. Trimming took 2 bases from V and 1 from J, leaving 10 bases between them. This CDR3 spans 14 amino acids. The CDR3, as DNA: TGTGCCAGCAGCTTCCTCGGGACATCCTACGAGCAGTACTTC. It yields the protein CASSFLGTSYEQYF.

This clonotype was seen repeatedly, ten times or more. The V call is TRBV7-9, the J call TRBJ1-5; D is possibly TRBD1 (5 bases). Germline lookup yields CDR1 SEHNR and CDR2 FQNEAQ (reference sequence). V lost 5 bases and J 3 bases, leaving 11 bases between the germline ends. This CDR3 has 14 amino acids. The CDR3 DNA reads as TGTGCCAGCAGCCCCCAGGGTTACAATCAGCCCCAGCATTTT. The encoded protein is CASSPQGYNQPQHF.

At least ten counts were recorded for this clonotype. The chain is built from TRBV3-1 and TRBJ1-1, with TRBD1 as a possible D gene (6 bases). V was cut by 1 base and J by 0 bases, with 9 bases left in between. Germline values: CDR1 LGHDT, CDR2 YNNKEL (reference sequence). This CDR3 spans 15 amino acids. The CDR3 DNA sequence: TGTGCCAGCAGCCAAGTAGAGGGGGTGAACACTGAAGCTTTCTTT. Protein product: CASSQVEGVNTEAFF.

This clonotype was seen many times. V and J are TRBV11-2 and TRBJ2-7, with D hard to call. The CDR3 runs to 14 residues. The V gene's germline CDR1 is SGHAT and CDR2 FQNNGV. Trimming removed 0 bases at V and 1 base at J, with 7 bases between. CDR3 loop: CASSLEGLSYEQYF. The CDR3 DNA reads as TGTGCCAGCAGCTTAGAGGGCCTTTCCTACGAGCAGTACTTC.

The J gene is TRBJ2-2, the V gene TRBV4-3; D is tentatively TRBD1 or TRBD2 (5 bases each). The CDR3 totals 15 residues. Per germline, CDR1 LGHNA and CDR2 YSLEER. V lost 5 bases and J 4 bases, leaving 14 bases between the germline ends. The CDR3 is CASSEGPGGTGELFF. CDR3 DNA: TGCGCCAGCAGCGAGGGACCTGGGGGCACCGGGGAGCTGTTTTTT.

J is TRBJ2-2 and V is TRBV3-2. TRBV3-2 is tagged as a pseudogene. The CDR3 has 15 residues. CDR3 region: CASSPQVANTGELFF. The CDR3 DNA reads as TGTGCCAGCAGCCCGCAGGTCGCGAACACCGGGGAGCTGTTTTTT.

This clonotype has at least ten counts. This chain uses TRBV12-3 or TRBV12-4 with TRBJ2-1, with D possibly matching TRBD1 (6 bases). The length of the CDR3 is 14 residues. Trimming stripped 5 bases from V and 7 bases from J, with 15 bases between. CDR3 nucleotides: TGTGCCAGCAGTGGGTACAGGGCGGAGAATGAGCAGTTCTTC. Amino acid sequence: CASSGYRAENEQFF.

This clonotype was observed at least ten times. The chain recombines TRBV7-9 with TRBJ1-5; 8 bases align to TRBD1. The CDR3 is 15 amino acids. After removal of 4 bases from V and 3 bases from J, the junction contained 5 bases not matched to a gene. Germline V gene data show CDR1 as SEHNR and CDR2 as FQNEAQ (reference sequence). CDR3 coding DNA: TGTGCCAGCAGCTCCGGGACAGGAAACAATCAGCCCCAGCATTTT. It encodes CASSSGTGNNQPQHF.

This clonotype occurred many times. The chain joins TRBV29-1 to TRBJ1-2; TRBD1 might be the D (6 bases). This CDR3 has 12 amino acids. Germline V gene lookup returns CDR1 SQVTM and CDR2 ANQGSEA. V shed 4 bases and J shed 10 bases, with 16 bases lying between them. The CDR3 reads CSVAFRGMDYTF. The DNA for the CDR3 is TGCAGCGTTGCGTTCAGGGGAATGGACTACACCTTC.

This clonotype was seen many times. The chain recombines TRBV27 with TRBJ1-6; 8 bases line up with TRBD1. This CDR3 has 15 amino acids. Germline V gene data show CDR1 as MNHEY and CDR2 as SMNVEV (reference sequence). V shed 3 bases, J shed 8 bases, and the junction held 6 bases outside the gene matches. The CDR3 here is CASSFRGPPHSPLHF. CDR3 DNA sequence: TGTGCCAGCAGTTTCAGGGGGCCTCCCCATTCACCCCTCCACTTT.

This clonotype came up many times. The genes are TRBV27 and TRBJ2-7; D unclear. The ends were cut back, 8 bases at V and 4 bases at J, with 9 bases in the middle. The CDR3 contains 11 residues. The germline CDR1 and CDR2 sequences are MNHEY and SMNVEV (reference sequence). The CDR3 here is CASGVKYEQYF. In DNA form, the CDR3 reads TGTGCCAGCGGCGTTAAATACGAGCAGTACTTC.

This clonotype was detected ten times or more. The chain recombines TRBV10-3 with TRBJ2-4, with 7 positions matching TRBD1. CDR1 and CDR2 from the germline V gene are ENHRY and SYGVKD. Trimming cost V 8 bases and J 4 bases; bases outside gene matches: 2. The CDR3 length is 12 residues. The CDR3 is CAIGQEKNIQYF. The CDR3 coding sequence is TGTGCCATCGGACAGGAAAAAAACATTCAGTACTTC.

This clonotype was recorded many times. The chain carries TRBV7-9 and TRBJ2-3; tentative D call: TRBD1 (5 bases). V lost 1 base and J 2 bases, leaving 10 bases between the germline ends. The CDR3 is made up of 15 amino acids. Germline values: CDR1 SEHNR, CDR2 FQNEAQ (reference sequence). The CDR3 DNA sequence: TGTGCCAGCAGCTTAGTTACGACAGTCACAGATACGCAGTATTTT. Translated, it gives CASSLVTTVTDTQYF.

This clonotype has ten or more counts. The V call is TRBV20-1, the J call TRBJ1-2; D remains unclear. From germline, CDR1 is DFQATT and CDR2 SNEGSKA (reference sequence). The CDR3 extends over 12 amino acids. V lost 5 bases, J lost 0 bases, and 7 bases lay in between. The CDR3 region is CSARASNYGYTF. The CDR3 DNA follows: TGCAGTGCTCGGGCCTCTAACTATGGCTACACCTTC.

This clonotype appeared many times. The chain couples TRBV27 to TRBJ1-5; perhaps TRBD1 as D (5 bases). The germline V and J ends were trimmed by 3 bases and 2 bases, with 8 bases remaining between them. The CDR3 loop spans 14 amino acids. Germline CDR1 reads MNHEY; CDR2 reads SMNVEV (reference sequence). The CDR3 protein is CASSFAGGNQPQHF. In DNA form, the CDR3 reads TGTGCCAGCAGTTTTGCGGGGGGCAATCAGCCCCAGCATTTT.

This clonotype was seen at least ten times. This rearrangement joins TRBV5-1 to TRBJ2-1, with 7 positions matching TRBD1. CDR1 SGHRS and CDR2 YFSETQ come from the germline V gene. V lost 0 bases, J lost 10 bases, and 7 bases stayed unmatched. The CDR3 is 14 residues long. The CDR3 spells CASSLGQGVWEQFF. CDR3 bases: TGCGCCAGCAGCTTGGGACAGGGAGTATGGGAGCAGTTCTTC.

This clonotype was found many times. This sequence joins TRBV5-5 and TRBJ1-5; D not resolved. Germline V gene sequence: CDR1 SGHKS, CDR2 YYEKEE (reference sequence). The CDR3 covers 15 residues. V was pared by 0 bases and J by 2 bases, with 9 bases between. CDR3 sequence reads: CASSLAQRGNQPQHF. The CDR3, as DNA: TGTGCCAGCAGCTTGGCACAGAGGGGCAATCAGCCCCAGCATTTT. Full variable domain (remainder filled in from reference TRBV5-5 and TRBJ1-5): DAGVTQSPTHLIKTRGQQVTLRCSPISGHKSVSWYQQVLGQGPQFIFQYYEKEERGRGNFPDRFSARQFPNYSSELNVNALLLGDSALYLCASSLAQRGNQPQHFGDGTRLSIL.

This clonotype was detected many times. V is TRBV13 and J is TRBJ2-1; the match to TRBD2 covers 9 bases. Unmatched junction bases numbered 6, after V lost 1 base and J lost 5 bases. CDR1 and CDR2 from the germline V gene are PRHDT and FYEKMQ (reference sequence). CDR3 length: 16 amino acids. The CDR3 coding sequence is TGTGCCAGCAGCTTAGAAGTAGCGGGGGCTCACAATGAGCAGTTCTTC. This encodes CASSLEVAGAHNEQFF. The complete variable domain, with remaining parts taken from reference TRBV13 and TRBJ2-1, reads AAGVIQSPRHLIKEKRETATLKCYPIPRHDTVYWYQQGPGQDPQFLISFYEKMQSDKGSIPDRFSAQQFSDYHSELNMSSLELGDSALYFCASSLEVAGAHNEQFFGPGTRLTVL.

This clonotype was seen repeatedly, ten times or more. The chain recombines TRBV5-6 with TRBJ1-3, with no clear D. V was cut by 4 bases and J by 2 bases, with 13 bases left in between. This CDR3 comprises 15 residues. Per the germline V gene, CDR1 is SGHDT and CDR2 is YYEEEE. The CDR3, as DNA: TGTGCCAGCAGCATATCGGAGTTGCCTGGAAACACCATATATTTT. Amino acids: CASSISELPGNTIYF.